One sample yielded the 2 T cell receptor beta chains listed below, sequenced in a study of blood T cell repertoires in COVID-19. Libraries were prepared by immunoSEQ multiplex PCR; TCRdb keeps only in-frame clonotypes and omits some of them. The sample contains 200,000 to 250,000 clones, 65% to 90% of which appear only once. Source material: peripheral blood. The receptors come from a woman between 45 and 65 years old with acute or convalescent COVID-19.

This clone was seen only once. The CDR3 DNA follows: TGTGCCAGCAGCGGGACAGGGGGGAACACTGAAGCTTTCTTT. It yields the protein CASSGTGGNTEAFF. This chain uses TRBV5-6 with TRBJ1-1; 11 nucleotides align to TRBD1. The CDR3 runs to 14 residues. The V gene end was trimmed by 4 bases and the J gene end by 1 base; junction bases not matched to a gene: 0. Germline V CDR1 and CDR2: SGHDT, YYEEEE.

The chain joins TRBV6-5 to TRBJ2-7, with unresolved D. This CDR3 has 14 amino acids. Trimming took off 9 bases at V and 2 bases at J, with 17 bases between the two ends. Per germline, CDR1 MNHEY and CDR2 SVGAGI. In nucleotides, the CDR3 is TGTGCCAGTAAGGCGACGTACGCGGCCTACGAGCAGTACTTC. Translation: CASKATYAAYEQYF.